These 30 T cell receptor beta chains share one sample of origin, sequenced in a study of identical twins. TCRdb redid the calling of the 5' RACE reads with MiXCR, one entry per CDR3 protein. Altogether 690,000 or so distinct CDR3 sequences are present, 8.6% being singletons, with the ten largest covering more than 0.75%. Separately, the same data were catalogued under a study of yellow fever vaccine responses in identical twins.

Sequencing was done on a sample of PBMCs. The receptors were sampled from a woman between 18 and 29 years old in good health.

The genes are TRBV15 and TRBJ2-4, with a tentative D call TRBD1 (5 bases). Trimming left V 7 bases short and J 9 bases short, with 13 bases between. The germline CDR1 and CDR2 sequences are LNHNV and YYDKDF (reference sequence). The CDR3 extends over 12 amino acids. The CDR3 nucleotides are TGTGCCACCACGGAAGGTCAGGGCATTCAGTACTTC. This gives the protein CATTEGQGIQYF.

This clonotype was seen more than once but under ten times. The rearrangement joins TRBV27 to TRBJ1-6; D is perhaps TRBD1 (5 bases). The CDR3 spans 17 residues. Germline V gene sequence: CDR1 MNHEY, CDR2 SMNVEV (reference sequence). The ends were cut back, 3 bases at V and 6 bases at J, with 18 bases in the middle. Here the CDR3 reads CASSFFRGKGSNSPLHF. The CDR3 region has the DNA TGTGCCAGCAGTTTTTTTCGGGGGAAGGGTTCTAATTCACCCCTCCACTTT.

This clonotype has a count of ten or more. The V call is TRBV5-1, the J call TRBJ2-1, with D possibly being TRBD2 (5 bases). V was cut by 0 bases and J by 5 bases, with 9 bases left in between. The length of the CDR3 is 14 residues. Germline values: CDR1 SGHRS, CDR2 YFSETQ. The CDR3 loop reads CASSLENSDNEQFF. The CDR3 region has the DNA TGCGCCAGCAGCTTGGAGAATAGCGACAATGAGCAGTTCTTC. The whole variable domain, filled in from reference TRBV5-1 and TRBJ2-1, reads KAGVTQTPRYLIKTRGQQVTLSCSPISGHRSVSWYQQTPGQGLQFLFEYFSETQRNKGNFPGRFSGRQFSNSRSEMNVSTLELGDSALYLCASSLENSDNEQFFGPGTRLTVL.

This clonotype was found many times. The DNA of the CDR3 is TGTGCCAGCAGCTTAGCAGGGGGCCGGTCCGAGCAGTACTTC. It translates to CASSLAGGRSEQYF. The chain carries TRBV7-2 and TRBJ2-7; 7 positions agree with TRBD1. From germline, CDR1 is SGHTA and CDR2 FQGNSA. J lost 6 bases, V lost 0 bases, and 5 bases had no gene match. This CDR3 region has 14 residues.

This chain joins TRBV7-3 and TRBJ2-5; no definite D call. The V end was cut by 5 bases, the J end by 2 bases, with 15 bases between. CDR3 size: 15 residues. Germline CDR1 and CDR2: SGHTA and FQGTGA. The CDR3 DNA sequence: TGTGCCAGCAGCCCAATGGGGTCTTTTCAAGAGACCCAGTACTTC. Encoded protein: CASSPMGSFQETQYF.

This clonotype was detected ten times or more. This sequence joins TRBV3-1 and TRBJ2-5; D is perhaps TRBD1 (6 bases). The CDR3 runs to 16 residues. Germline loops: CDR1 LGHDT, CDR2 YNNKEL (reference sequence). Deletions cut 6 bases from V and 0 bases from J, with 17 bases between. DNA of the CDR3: TGTGCCAGCAGTCAGACGGACAGCCGAAACCAAGAGACCCAGTACTTC. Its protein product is CASSQTDSRNQETQYF.

CDR3 sequence (DNA): TGTGCCAGCATCCCGTTTAGCTCTAGCGGGATGAGTGAGCAGTTCTTC. This encodes CASIPFSSSGMSEQFF. The V call is TRBV6-2 or TRBV6-3, the J call TRBJ2-1; 9 nucleotides agree with TRBD2. CDR1 is MNHEY, CDR2 SVGEGT, per germline. The CDR3 extends over 16 amino acids. J lost 9 bases, V lost 7 bases, and 16 bases had no gene match.

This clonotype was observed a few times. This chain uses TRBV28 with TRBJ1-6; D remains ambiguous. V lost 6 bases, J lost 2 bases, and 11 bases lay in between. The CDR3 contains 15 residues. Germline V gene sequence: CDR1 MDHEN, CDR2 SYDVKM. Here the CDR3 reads CASRPTVPYNSPLHF. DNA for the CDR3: TGTGCCAGCAGACCCACGGTACCCTATAATTCACCCCTCCACTTT.

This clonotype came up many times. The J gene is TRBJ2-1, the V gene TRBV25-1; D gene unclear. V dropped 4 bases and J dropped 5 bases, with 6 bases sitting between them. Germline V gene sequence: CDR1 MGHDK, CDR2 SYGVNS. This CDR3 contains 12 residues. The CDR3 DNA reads TGTGCCAGCAGTGCAGACCACAATGAGCAGTTCTTC. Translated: CASSADHNEQFF.

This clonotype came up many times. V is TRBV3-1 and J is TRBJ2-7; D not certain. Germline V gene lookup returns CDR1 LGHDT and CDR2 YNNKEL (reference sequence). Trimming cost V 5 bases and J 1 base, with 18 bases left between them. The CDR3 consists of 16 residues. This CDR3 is CASSEGWGNPSYEQYF. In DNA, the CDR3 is TGTGCCAGCAGCGAAGGGTGGGGAAACCCATCCTACGAGCAGTACTTC.

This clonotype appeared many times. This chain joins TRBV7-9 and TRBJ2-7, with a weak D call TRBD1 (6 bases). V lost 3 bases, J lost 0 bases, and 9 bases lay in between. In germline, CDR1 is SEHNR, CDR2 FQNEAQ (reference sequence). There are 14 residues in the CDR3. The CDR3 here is CASSLGTRSYEQYF. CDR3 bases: TGTGCCAGCAGCTTGGGGACACGCTCCTACGAGCAGTACTTC.

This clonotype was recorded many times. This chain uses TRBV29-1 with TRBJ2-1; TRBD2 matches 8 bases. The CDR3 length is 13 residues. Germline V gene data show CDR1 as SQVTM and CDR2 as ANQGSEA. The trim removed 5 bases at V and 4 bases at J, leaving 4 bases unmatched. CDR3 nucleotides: TGCAGCGTTATAGCGGGACCATACAATGAGCAGTTCTTC. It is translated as CSVIAGPYNEQFF.

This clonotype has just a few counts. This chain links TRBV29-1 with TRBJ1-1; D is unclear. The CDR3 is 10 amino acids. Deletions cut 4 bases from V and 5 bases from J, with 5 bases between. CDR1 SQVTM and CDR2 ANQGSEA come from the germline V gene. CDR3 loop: CSVGVTEAFF. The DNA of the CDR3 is TGCAGCGTTGGGGTTACTGAAGCTTTCTTT.

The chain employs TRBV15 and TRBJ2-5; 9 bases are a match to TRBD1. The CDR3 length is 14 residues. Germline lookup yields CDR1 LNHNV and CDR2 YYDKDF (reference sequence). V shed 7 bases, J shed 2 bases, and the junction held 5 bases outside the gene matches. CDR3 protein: CATKRTGAQETQYF. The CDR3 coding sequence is TGTGCCACCAAGAGGACAGGGGCGCAAGAGACCCAGTACTTC.

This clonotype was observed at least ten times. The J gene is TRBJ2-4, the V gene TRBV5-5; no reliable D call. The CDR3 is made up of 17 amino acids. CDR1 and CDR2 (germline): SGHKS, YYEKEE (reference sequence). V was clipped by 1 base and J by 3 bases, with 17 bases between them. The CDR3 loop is CASSLNLVSFGKNIQYF. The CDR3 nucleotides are TGTGCCAGCAGCTTGAATCTCGTGTCTTTTGGCAAAAACATTCAGTACTTC.

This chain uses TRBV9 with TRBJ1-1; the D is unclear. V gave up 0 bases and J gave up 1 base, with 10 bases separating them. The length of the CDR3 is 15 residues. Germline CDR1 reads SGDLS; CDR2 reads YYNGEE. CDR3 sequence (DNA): TGTGCCAGCAGCGTAGTTAGGCTCTCGAACACTGAAGCTTTCTTT. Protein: CASSVVRLSNTEAFF. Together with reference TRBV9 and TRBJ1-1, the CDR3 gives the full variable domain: DSGVTQTPKHLITATGQRVTLRCSPRSGDLSVYWYQQSLDQGLQFLIQYYNGEERAKGNILERFSAQQFPDLHSELNLSSLELGDSALYFCASSVVRLSNTEAFFGQGTRLTVV.

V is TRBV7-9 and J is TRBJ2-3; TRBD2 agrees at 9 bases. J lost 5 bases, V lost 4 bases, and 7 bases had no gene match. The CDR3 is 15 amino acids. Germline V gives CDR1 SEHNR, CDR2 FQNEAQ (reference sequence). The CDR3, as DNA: TGTGCCAGCAGCTCAATAGCGGGAGCTTTAGATACGCAGTATTTT. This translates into CASSSIAGALDTQYF.

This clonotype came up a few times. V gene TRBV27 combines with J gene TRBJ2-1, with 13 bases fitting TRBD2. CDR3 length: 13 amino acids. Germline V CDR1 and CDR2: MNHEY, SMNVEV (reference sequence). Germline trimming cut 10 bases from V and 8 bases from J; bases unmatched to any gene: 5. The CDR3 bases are TGTGCCACCGGGACTAGCGGGAAAGATGAGCAGTTCTTC. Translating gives CATGTSGKDEQFF.

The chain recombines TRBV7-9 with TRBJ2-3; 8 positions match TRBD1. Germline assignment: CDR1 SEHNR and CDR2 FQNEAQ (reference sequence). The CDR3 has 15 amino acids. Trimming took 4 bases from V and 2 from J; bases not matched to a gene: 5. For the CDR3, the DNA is TGTGCCAGCAGCTCGAAGGACAGGGCCACAGATACGCAGTATTTT. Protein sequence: CASSSKDRATDTQYF.

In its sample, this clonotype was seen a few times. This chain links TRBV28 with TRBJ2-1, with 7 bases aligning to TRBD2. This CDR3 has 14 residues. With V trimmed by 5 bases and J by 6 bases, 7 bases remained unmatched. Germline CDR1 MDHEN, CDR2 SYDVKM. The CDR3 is CASSQSGRLNEQFF. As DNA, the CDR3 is TGTGCCAGCAGTCAATCCGGGAGGCTCAATGAGCAGTTCTTC.

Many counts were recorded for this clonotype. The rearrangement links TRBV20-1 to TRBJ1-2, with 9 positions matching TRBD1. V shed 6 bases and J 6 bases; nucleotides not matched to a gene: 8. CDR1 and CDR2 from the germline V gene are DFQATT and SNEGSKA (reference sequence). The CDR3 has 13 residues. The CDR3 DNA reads TGCAGTGCCACGGGACAGGGTGCTGATGGCTACACCTTC. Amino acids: CSATGQGADGYTF.

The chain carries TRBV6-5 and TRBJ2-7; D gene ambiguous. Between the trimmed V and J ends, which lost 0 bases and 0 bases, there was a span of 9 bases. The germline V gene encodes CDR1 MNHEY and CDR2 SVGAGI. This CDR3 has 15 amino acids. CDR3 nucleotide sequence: TGTGCCAGCAGTTACTCGAAGGGCAGCTCCTACGAGCAGTACTTC. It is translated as CASSYSKGSSYEQYF.

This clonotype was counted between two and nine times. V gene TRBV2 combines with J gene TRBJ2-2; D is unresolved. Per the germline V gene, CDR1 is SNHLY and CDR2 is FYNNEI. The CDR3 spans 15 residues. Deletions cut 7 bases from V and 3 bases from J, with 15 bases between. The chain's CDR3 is CASTSVPTDTGELFF. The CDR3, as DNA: TGTGCCAGCACCAGTGTTCCGACGGACACCGGGGAGCTGTTTTTT.

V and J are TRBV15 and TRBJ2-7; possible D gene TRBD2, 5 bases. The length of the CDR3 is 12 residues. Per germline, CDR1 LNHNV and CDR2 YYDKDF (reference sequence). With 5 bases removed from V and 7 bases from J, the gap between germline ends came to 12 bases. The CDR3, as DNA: TGTGCCACCAGCCGGGGTTTGGAAGAGCAGTACTTC. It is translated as CATSRGLEEQYF.

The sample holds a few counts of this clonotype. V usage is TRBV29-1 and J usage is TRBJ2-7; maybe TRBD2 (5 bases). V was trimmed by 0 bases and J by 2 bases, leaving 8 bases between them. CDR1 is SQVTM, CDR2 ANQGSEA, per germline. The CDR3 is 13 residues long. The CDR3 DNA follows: TGCAGCGTTGAAGACGACGGGGCCTACGAGCAGTACTTC. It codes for CSVEDDGAYEQYF.

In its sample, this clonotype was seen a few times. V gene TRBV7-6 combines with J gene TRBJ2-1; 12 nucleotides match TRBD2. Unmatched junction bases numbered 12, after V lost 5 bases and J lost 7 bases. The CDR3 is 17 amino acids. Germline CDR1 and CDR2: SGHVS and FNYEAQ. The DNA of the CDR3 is TGTGCCAGCAGCAGACGACTAGCGGGAGACAACGCAAATGAGCAGTTCTTC. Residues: CASSRRLAGDNANEQFF. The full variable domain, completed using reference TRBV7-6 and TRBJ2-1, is GAGVSQSPRYKVTKRGQDVALRCDPISGHVSLYWYRQALGQGPEFLTYFNYEAQQDKSGLPNDRFSAERPEGSISTLTIQRTEQRDSAMYRCASSRRLAGDNANEQFFGPGTRLTVL.

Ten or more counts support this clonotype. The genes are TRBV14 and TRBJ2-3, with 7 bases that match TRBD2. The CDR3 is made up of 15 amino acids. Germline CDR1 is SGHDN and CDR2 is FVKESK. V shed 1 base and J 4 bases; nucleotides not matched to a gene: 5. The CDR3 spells CASSQVAGVADTQYF. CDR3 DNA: TGTGCCAGCAGCCAAGTCGCGGGAGTGGCAGATACGCAGTATTTT.

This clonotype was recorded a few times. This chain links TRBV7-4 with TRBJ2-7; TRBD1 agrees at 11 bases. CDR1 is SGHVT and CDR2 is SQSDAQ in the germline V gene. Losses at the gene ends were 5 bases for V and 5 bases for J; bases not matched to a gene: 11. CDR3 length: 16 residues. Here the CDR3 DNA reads TGTGCCAGCAGCCCCTGGTGTAGGACAGGGGGCCACGAGCAGTACTTC. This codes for CASSPWCRTGGHEQYF. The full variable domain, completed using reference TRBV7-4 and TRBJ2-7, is GAGVSQSPRYKVAKRGRDVALRCDSISGHVTLYWYRQTLGQGSEVLTYSQSDAQRDKSGRPSGRFSAERPERSVSTLKIQRTEQGDSAVYLCASSPWCRTGGHEQYFGPGTRLTVT.

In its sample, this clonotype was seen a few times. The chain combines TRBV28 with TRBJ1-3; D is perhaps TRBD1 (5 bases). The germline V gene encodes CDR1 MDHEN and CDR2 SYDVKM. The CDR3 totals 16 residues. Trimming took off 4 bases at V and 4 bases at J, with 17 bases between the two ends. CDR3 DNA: TGTGCCAGCAGTTCATTTAATGGGGCAGGAGGAAACACCATATATTTT. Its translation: CASSSFNGAGGNTIYF.

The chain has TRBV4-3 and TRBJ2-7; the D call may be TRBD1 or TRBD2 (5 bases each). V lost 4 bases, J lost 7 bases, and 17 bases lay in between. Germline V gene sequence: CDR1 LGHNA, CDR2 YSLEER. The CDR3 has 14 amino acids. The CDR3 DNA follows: TGCGCCAGCAGCCTTCTCTCGGCCGGGGCTGAGCAGTACTTC. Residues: CASSLLSAGAEQYF.